This entry features one T cell receptor (beta chain) sequence. Clones were sequenced by immunoSEQ multiplex PCR, and TCRdb holds only the in-frame ones, with some missing. The table lists roughly 61,000 clones, around 70% of them singletons, with 14% in the top ten. This record belongs to a study of blood T cell repertoires in COVID-19. Germline loops: CDR1 MNHEY, CDR2 SVGAGI. The CDR3 runs to 14 residues. V shed 10 bases and J shed 6 bases, with 16 bases lying between them. Sample: peripheral blood. This receptor was obtained from a woman aged 70-85 years with acute or convalescent COVID-19. V gene TRBV6-5 combines with J gene TRBJ1-6; D possibly corresponds to TRBD1 (5 bases). This CDR3 is CATTSRVVNSPLHF. CDR3 nucleotide sequence: TGTGCCACCACGAGCAGGGTCGTTAATTCACCCCTCCACTTT.